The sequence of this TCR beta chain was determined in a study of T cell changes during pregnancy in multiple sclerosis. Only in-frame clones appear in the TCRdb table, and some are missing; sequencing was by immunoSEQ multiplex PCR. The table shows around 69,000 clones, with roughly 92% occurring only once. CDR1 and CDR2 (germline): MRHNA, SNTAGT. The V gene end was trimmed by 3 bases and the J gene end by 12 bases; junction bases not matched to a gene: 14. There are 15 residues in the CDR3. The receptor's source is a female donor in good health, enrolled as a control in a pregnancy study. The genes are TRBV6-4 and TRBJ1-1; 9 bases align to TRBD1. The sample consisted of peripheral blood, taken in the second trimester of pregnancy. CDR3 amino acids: CASSETAGGGQGPFF. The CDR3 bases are TGTGCCAGCAGTGAGACGGCGGGTGGGGGACAGGGCCCTTTCTTT.